In this sample, the clone carrying this TCR beta chain turned up once. This sample is drawn from a study of blood T cell repertoires in COVID-19. Study as a whole: Both acute and convalescent COVID-19 samples were obtained from the United States, Italy and Spain. Sample material is recorded as cDNA or gDNA derived from T cells, B-cell-depleted T cells, or PBMCs.

In the authors' methods: How many nucleated cells were present was estimated from reference gene primer amplification. The table came from immunoSEQ multiplex PCR; TCRdb's copy has only in-frame clones and leaves some out. Clonal size and the V and J genes are those of that table, whereas D and trimming came from the DNA. The data show some 200,000 clones, with roughly 88% seen just once and roughly 1.4% held by the top ten. Germline values: CDR1 ENHRY, CDR2 SYGVKD. The CDR3 length is 14 residues. The V segment lost 10 bases and the J segment 7 bases; nucleotides outside the gene matches: 11. V and J are TRBV10-3 and TRBJ2-1; 9 positions match TRBD2. Sequenced input: peripheral blood. This receptor was taken from a woman aged 40 to 50 who had recovered from COVID-19. The CDR3 region has the DNA TGTGCCACGAATAGCGGGGGATATGAAAATGAGCAGTTCTTC. It yields the protein CATNSGGYENEQFF.